This T cell receptor beta chain was identified in a study of blood T cell repertoires in COVID-19. Study details: PBMCs, B-cell-depleted T cells, or T cells provided the cDNA or gDNA that made up the material.

Germline V gene data show CDR1 as MNHEY and CDR2 as SMNVEV (reference sequence). The CDR3 totals 14 residues. Trimming took 0 bases from V and 7 from J, leaving 13 bases between them. Original processing notes: The assay estimated nucleated cells by amplifying reference gene primers. Here immunoSEQ multiplex PCR was the method, and the copy in TCRdb shows in-frame clones only, minus some. Clone size and V and J calls were adopted from that table, with D and trimming inferred from the DNA. The data hold fewer than 700,000 clones, with roughly 91% observed a single time. Sequencing used peripheral blood. The TCR was taken from a woman in her fifties or sixties with COVID-19, enrolled during active disease. V gene TRBV27 combines with J gene TRBJ2-7; tentatively, D is TRBD1 (6 bases). CDR3 region: CASSLSGTHGEQYF. The CDR3 DNA sequence: TGTGCCAGCAGTTTATCGGGGACACACGGGGAGCAGTACTTC.